This T cell receptor (beta chain) was observed in a study of blood T cell repertoires in COVID-19 (dated by TCRdb to the early 2020s). The study in broad terms: Samples from collaborators originated in the United States, Italy and Spain and spanned both the acute and convalescent phases of COVID-19. Deeply sampled blood TCRbeta repertoires from subjects exposed to, actively infected with, or recovered from COVID-19 were included in the dataset. The material from the prospective study consisted of cDNA or gDNA derived from T cells, B-cell-depleted T cells, or PBMCs. Sample metadata almost always included a de-identified subject ID, COVID-19 status, age in years and sex. Where available, HLA class I and class II types were obtained from metadata supplied by the sample provider rather than from assay-based typing. Samples were obtained from the ongoing ImmuneRACE study (first 160 participants) and from about 1,300 subjects provided by 6 global collaborators. The repertoires were released in a freely available public database intended as a resource for research on the immune response to SARS-CoV-2. Findings and caveats that apply to the study as a whole: Clinical and demographic metadata were provided uncurated, with the amount varying by source and participant.

The collaborating institutions used their own protocols to collect whole blood in K2EDTA tubes. For TCRbeta analysis, collaborators shipped samples in one of three forms: frozen whole blood, isolated PBMCs, or DNA extracted from either of those sample types. TCRbeta CDR3 regions were amplified from genomic DNA using the immunoSEQ Assay, a bias-controlled multiplex PCR. Concerning the study's data processing: Within the assay, amplification of reference gene primers was used to estimate how many nucleated cells each sample contained. Sequence reads were collapsed and filtered to measure the absolute abundance of every unique TCRbeta CDR3 rearrangement. For each sample, productive Simpson clonality was calculated as the square root of Simpson's diversity index across productive rearrangements. TCRdb re-hosts the immuneACCESS table, in-frame sequences only. Its copies lack some clones; in the studies checked, an unresolved V gene accounts for under half of them, and the cause for the rest is not known. Clonal size and the V and J genes are those of that table, whereas D and trimming came from the DNA. The sample yields 35,000 or so clones; 85% to 95% were counted once. The ten top clones hold roughly two fifths of the sample.

Based on the germline V gene, the CDR1 and CDR2 sequences are MNHEY and SVGAGI. The CDR3 runs 13 residues from the cysteine to the phenylalanine. Only the CDR3 DNA is retained, 39 bases long and in frame from the first base. Cut back by 5 bases and 0 bases, the V and J ends lie 7 bases apart. This clone was seen a few times. It has no known antigen specificity. No base-level quality is on record; no much larger clone is a single base apart. Sequenced: peripheral blood. The source of this sequence is a man aged 60 to 69 with active or convalescent COVID-19. This chain is built from TRBV6-5 and TRBJ1-2; perhaps TRBD1 is the D gene, with 5 bases matching. The DNA sequence reads TGTGCCAGCAGTCGGACATCTAACTATGGCTACACCTTC. This translates into CASSRTSNYGYTF.